The rows below give T cell receptor beta chains drawn from one sample of a study of long-term antiretroviral therapy in people with HIV. The assay was immunoSEQ multiplex PCR, and TCRdb's table has in-frame clones only and misses some. The sample contains over 35,000 clones, 94% of which appear only once. Sequenced here: unsorted PBMCs, sampled 9.2 years after starting antiretroviral therapy. Receptors originate from a man aged 25 to 40 with HIV. The CDR3 runs from the conserved cysteine through the conserved F or W. The D gene is left open where the match is weak.

J gene: TRBJ1-5; V gene: TRBV11-2; CDR3 length: 15; D gene: .; CDR3 DNA: TGTGCCAGCAGCTTAGGGGGGGCTAGCAATCAGCCCCAGCATTTT; CDR3 protein: CASSLGGASNQPQHF
J gene: TRBJ2-1; V gene: TRBV5-1; CDR3 length: 16; D gene: TRBD2; CDR3 DNA: TGCGCCAGCAGCTCCACCCTAGCGGGGGGCTACAGTGAGCAGTTCTTC; CDR3 protein: CASSSTLAGGYSEQFF
J gene: TRBJ1-5; V gene: TRBV2; CDR3 length: 14; D gene: .; CDR3 DNA: TGTGCCAGCAGTCAGGAATATAGCAATCAGCCCCAGCATTTT; CDR3 protein: CASSQEYSNQPQHF
J gene: TRBJ2-7; V gene: TRBV6-6; CDR3 length: 12; D gene: .; CDR3 DNA: TGTGCCACCCAGCGGTTTCCCTACGAGCAGTACTTC; CDR3 protein: CATQRFPYEQYF
J gene: TRBJ2-7; V gene: TRBV7-6; CDR3 length: 15; D gene: TRBD1; CDR3 DNA: TGTGCCAGCAGTAACCTTGGACAGGGTCTGGACGAGCAGTACTTC; CDR3 protein: CASSNLGQGLDEQYF
J gene: TRBJ2-1; V gene: TRBV10-1; CDR3 length: 15; D gene: TRBD2; CDR3 DNA: TGCGCCAGCAGTGAGTCGGGTAGCGGGGGTAATGAGCAGTTCTTC; CDR3 protein: CASSESGSGGNEQFF
J gene: TRBJ2-1; V gene: TRBV5-1; CDR3 length: 16; D gene: .; CDR3 DNA: TGCGCCAGCAGCTTGAACCCCCAGGGCTCCTACAATGAGCAGTTCTTC; CDR3 protein: CASSLNPQGSYNEQFF
J gene: TRBJ2-2; V gene: TRBV30; CDR3 length: 11; D gene: .; CDR3 DNA: TGTGCCTGGAGTGTAACCGGGGAGCTGTTTTTT; CDR3 protein: CAWSVTGELFF
J gene: TRBJ1-1; V gene: TRBV5-1; CDR3 length: 14; D gene: .; CDR3 DNA: TGCGCCAGCAGCGAGCGGACAACGAACACTGAAGCTTTCTTT; CDR3 protein: CASSERTTNTEAFF
J gene: TRBJ1-1; V gene: TRBV6-5; CDR3 length: 15; D gene: .; CDR3 DNA: TGTGCCAGCCAATGGCGGACAGCTCTGAACACTGAAGCTTTCTTT; CDR3 protein: CASQWRTALNTEAFF
J gene: TRBJ1-5; V gene: TRBV7-6; CDR3 length: 15; D gene: TRBD1; CDR3 DNA: TGTGCCAGCAGCCGTACCGGGGACAGGGGTCAGCCCCAGCATTTT; CDR3 protein: CASSRTGDRGQPQHF
J gene: TRBJ2-7; V gene: TRBV5-5; CDR3 length: 15; D gene: .; CDR3 DNA: TGTGCCAGCAGCTTACCAGGGGCCTTCTCCTACGAGCAGTACTTC; CDR3 protein: CASSLPGAFSYEQYF